These 28 T cell receptor beta chains were all obtained from the same sample, sequenced in a study of blood T cell repertoires in COVID-19. This table comes from immunoSEQ multiplex PCR, and its TCRdb copy is limited to in-frame clones, with some not included. In the table there are 250,000 to 350,000 clones, roughly 88% of which are singletons. Sequenced input: PBMCs or T cells enriched from blood (not recorded which). Receptor source: a woman in her thirties who had recovered from COVID-19.

The V and J genes are TRBV10-3 and TRBJ1-5; 7 bases fit TRBD1. This CDR3 has 12 amino acids. The V segment lost 10 bases and the J segment 5 bases; nucleotides outside the gene matches: 5. Germline V CDR1 and CDR2: ENHRY, SYGVKD. CDR3 amino acids: CATSDRYQPQHF. Written as DNA, the CDR3 is TGTGCCACCTCGGACAGGTATCAGCCCCAGCATTTT.

This sequence joins TRBV2 and TRBJ2-7, with unresolved D. V dropped 8 bases and J dropped 2 bases, with 7 bases sitting between them. The CDR3 is 11 residues long. CDR1 and CDR2 from the germline V gene are SNHLY and FYNNEI. The CDR3 nucleotides read TGTGCCAGCCAGGCGACCTACGAGCAGTACTTC. This gives the protein CASQATYEQYF.

This clone appeared once. This chain uses TRBV18 with TRBJ2-3, with D possibly matching TRBD1 (6 bases). Germline lookup yields CDR1 KGHSH and CDR2 LQKENI. This CDR3 is built from 14 residues. Trimming pared 4 bases from V and 6 bases from J, leaving 14 bases between. This CDR3 is CASSRQGMVDTQYF. DNA for the CDR3: TGTGCCAGCTCACGGCAGGGGATGGTGGATACGCAGTATTTT.

The V call is TRBV10-3, the J call TRBJ2-7; 10 bases align to TRBD2. With 7 bases clipped from V and 9 bases from J, the junction kept 9 bases outside the gene matches. CDR1 is ENHRY, CDR2 SYGVKD, per germline. The CDR3 spans 13 residues. The CDR3: CAIKRLAGAVQYF. As DNA, the CDR3 is TGTGCCATCAAACGCCTAGCGGGAGCAGTGCAGTACTTC.

V gene TRBV28 combines with J gene TRBJ1-5, with D unclear. This CDR3 has 13 residues. Trimming removed 7 bases from V and 4 bases from J, with 11 bases in between. Germline V gene sequence: CDR1 MDHEN, CDR2 SYDVKM. CDR3 DNA: TGTGCCAGCACCAAAGGGAGTAATCAGCCCCAGCATTTT. It specifies CASTKGSNQPQHF.

J is TRBJ1-4 and V is TRBV15; 8 bases agree with TRBD1. Germline V gene data show CDR1 as LNHNV and CDR2 as YYDKDF (reference sequence). The trim removed 5 bases at V and 8 bases at J, leaving 7 bases unmatched. The CDR3 length is 14 residues. CDR3 residues: CATSSTGVREKLFF. The CDR3 DNA sequence: TGTGCCACCAGCTCGACAGGGGTTCGGGAAAAACTGTTTTTT.

This clone was found once. CDR3 sequence: CAWNRGGDTIYF. CDR3 in DNA: TGTGCCTGGAACCGGGGTGGGGACACCATATATTTT. The chain employs TRBV30 and TRBJ1-3; D remains ambiguous. Germline CDR1 is GTSNPN and CDR2 is SVGIG (reference sequence). V lost 4 bases and J lost 8, with 12 bases in between. The CDR3 has 12 residues.

V gene TRBV29-1 combines with J gene TRBJ2-6; tentative D call: TRBD2 (6 bases). CDR3 length: 15 residues. Per germline, CDR1 SQVTM and CDR2 ANQGSEA. V was clipped by 3 bases and J by 0 bases, with 9 bases between them. The CDR3 protein is CSVEEGNSGANVLTF. CDR3 nucleotide sequence: TGCAGCGTTGAGGAGGGAAACTCTGGGGCCAACGTCCTGACTTTC.

The J gene is TRBJ1-1, the V gene TRBV6-5, with TRBD1 as a possible D gene (5 bases). The CDR3 is 14 amino acids. V was cut by 7 bases and J by 3 bases, with 15 bases left in between. Germline lookup yields CDR1 MNHEY and CDR2 SVGAGI. Here the CDR3 DNA reads TGTGCCAGCATCTATAGGACACCCGACACTGAAGCTTTCTTT. Protein: CASIYRTPDTEAFF.

The CDR3 region has the DNA TGTGCCAGCAGCTCCGGACAGGGGGCGTCGGGCGAGCAGTACTTC. It specifies CASSSGQGASGEQYF. This chain links TRBV7-9 with TRBJ2-7; TRBD1 agrees at 11 bases. After removal of 4 bases from V and 6 bases from J, the junction contained 8 bases not matched to a gene. This CDR3 is 15 amino acids long. CDR1 is SEHNR and CDR2 is FQNEAQ in the germline V gene (reference sequence).

This chain links TRBV4-2 with TRBJ1-1; 8 bases match TRBD1. The CDR3 has 17 residues. V lost 0 bases, J lost 1 base, and 7 bases stayed unmatched. Looked up from germline, CDR1 is LGHNA and CDR2 is YNFKEQ. The CDR3 spells CASSQESYQGANTEAFF. The CDR3 DNA is TGTGCCAGCAGCCAAGAAAGTTACCAGGGGGCGAACACTGAAGCTTTCTTT.

The gene calls are TRBV11-2 and TRBJ1-4; TRBD1 might be the D (5 bases). CDR3 length: 17 residues. The germline V gene has CDR1 SGHAT and CDR2 FQNNGV. The V end lost 5 bases, the J end lost 4 bases, and 20 bases lay between the germline ends. The CDR3 loop reads CASSRGLGEGLNEKLFF. In DNA form, the CDR3 reads TGTGCCAGCAGCCGAGGCTTGGGGGAGGGTCTTAATGAAAAACTGTTTTTT.

This clone has a handful of counts. J is TRBJ2-5 and V is TRBV9, with TRBD2 matching over 7 bases. Trimming took 2 bases from V and 2 from J; bases not matched to a gene: 3. Germline-derived CDR1 and CDR2 are SGDLS and YYNGEE. The CDR3 sequence is 14 residues long. DNA of the CDR3: TGTGCCAGCAGCGTCGGGACTACTCAAGAGACCCAGTACTTC. Translating it yields CASSVGTTQETQYF. The complete variable domain, with remaining parts taken from reference TRBV9 and TRBJ2-5, reads DSGVTQTPKHLITATGQRVTLRCSPRSGDLSVYWYQQSLDQGLQFLIQYYNGEERAKGNILERFSAQQFPDLHSELNLSSLELGDSALYFCASSVGTTQETQYFGPGTRLLVL.

The genes are TRBV2 and TRBJ2-3, with 11 bases aligning to TRBD2. Germline assignment: CDR1 SNHLY and CDR2 FYNNEI. The CDR3 is 15 amino acids. J lost 4 bases, V lost 11 bases, and 11 bases had no gene match. The CDR3 region has the DNA TGTGCCGTCTCAACCACTAGCGGGGGTTCAGATACGCAGTATTTT. Translated, it gives CAVSTTSGGSDTQYF. Full variable domain (missing parts from reference TRBV2 and TRBJ2-3): EPEVTQTPSHQVTQMGQEVILRCVPISNHLYFYWYRQILGQKVEFLVSFYNNEISEKSEIFDDQFSVERPDGSNFTLKIRSTKLEDSAMYFCAVSTTSGGSDTQYFGPGTRLTVL.

The rearrangement links TRBV10-3 to TRBJ2-7; 11 bases are shared with TRBD2. The J segment lost 2 bases and the V segment lost 7 bases, leaving 4 bases of the junction unmatched. The CDR3 covers 14 residues. CDR1 and CDR2 from the germline V gene are ENHRY and SYGVKD. CDR3 sequence: CAIKLAGATYEQYF. The CDR3 bases are TGTGCCATCAAACTAGCGGGAGCTACCTACGAGCAGTACTTC.

The chain links TRBV5-6 to TRBJ2-1, with a tentative D call TRBD2 (6 bases). The germline V gene encodes CDR1 SGHDT and CDR2 YYEEEE. The CDR3 consists of 15 residues. The ends were cut back, 3 bases at V and 6 bases at J, with 16 bases in the middle. The CDR3 DNA reads as TGTGCCAGCAGCTGGAGGGATACCGGCGGCAATGAGCAGTTCTTC. Amino acid sequence: CASSWRDTGGNEQFF.

Comment on this clone: Other DNA sequences in this sample translate to the same CDR3. CDR3 region: CASSLGQGNQPQHF. The DNA of the CDR3 is TGCGCCAGCAGTCTGGGACAGGGAAATCAGCCCCAGCATTTT. The chain employs TRBV4-1 and TRBJ1-5; 9 bases line up with TRBD1. The junction had 4 bases not matched to a gene; V was cut back by 6 bases and J by 4 bases. The CDR3 runs 14 residues. Looked up from germline, CDR1 is MGHRA and CDR2 is YSYEKL.

The chain joins TRBV9 to TRBJ2-7; D is perhaps TRBD1 (5 bases). V was trimmed by 3 bases and J by 4 bases, leaving 20 bases between them. The CDR3 consists of 16 residues. The germline gives CDR1 SGDLS, CDR2 YYNGEE. CDR3 in amino acids: CASSEGMGSTTYEQYF. The CDR3 nucleotides are TGTGCCAGCAGCGAGGGGATGGGTAGTACGACTTACGAGCAGTACTTC.

The chain joins TRBV29-1 to TRBJ1-1, with D perhaps TRBD1 (6 bases). CDR1 is SQVTM, CDR2 ANQGSEA, per germline. The CDR3 runs 13 residues. The V end lost 5 bases, the J end lost 12 bases, and 22 bases lay between the germline ends. The CDR3 DNA sequence: TGCAGCGTTCCCGAGGGGGACACCAGCGCTACTTTCTTT. Protein product: CSVPEGDTSATFF.

The chain has TRBV6-5 and TRBJ1-2; D possibly corresponds to TRBD1 (5 bases). The CDR3 is 14 amino acids. V was pared by 0 bases and J by 4 bases, with 9 bases between. Germline CDR1 is MNHEY and CDR2 is SVGAGI. The CDR3 is CASSYSPDSYGYTF. CDR3 sequence (DNA): TGTGCCAGCAGTTACTCCCCCGACAGCTATGGCTACACCTTC.

This chain uses TRBV19 with TRBJ1-5; 7 bases are shared with TRBD1. J gave up 2 bases and V 6 bases, and 4 bases lay outside the gene matches. CDR1 is LNHDA and CDR2 is SQIVND in the germline V gene (reference sequence). The CDR3 totals 14 residues. This chain's CDR3 is CASSYGQGNQPQHF. CDR3 DNA: TGTGCCAGTAGCTACGGACAGGGCAATCAGCCCCAGCATTTT.

This clone was detected once. The chain uses TRBV29-1 and TRBJ2-7; TRBD1 is a possible D gene (7 bases). Germline V CDR1 and CDR2: SQVTM, ANQGSEA. The CDR3 sequence is 15 residues long. Trimming shortened V by 6 bases and J by 0 bases, and 18 bases separated the two germline ends. The CDR3 coding sequence is TGCAGCGTCGCCTCAGGGGGGAAGAGCTCCTACGAGCAGTACTTC. This sequence encodes CSVASGGKSSYEQYF.

The chain links TRBV13 to TRBJ2-1; tentative D call: TRBD1 (5 bases). Germline loops: CDR1 PRHDT, CDR2 FYEKMQ (reference sequence). V was trimmed by 4 bases and J by 10 bases, leaving 11 bases between them. The CDR3 has 12 amino acids. The CDR3 bases are TGTGCCAGCAGCTCCTCAGGGAACGAGCAGTTCTTC. Its translation is CASSSSGNEQFF.

The chain recombines TRBV15 with TRBJ2-3; tentatively, D is TRBD1 (5 bases). The CDR3 is made up of 14 amino acids. From germline, CDR1 is LNHNV and CDR2 YYDKDF (reference sequence). Trimming took 2 bases from V and 2 from J, leaving 8 bases between them. This CDR3 is CATSRLGATDTQYF. In DNA form, the CDR3 reads TGTGCCACCAGCAGACTAGGGGCCACAGATACGCAGTATTTT.

This clone was observed a single time. This sequence joins TRBV6-5 and TRBJ2-7; D may be TRBD2 (5 bases). Germline CDR1 reads MNHEY; CDR2 reads SVGAGI. CDR3 length equals 15 residues. The ends were cut back, 0 bases at V and 2 bases at J, with 11 bases in the middle. The CDR3 protein is CASSYSIAGTYEQYF. The CDR3 bases are TGTGCCAGCAGTTACTCGATAGCCGGGACCTACGAGCAGTACTTC.

This clone was seen just once. The rearrangement uses TRBV7-8 and TRBJ2-3; 11 bases are a match to TRBD2. Germline CDR1 SGHVS, CDR2 FQNEAQ. Trimming at V came to 0 bases and at J to 3 bases, leaving 5 bases not matched to a gene. There are 17 residues in the CDR3. The CDR3 reads CASSLAASGGSTDTQYF. CDR3 sequence (DNA): TGTGCCAGCAGCTTAGCGGCTAGCGGGGGGTCTACAGATACGCAGTATTTT.

Notes on this clone: This clone may be a read error of a much larger clone one base away. The V and J genes are TRBV5-4 and TRBJ2-7, with D unclear. The CDR3 has 11 residues. CDR1 and CDR2 (germline): SGHNT, YYREEE (reference sequence). Trimming took 2 bases from V and 3 from J, leaving 3 bases between them. As DNA, the CDR3 is TGTGCCAGCAGCTTTAACTACGAGCAGTACTTC. Protein product: CASSFNYEQYF. The complete variable domain, with remaining parts taken from reference TRBV5-4 and TRBJ2-7, reads ETGVTQSPTHLIKTRGQQVTLRCSSQSGHNTVSWYQQALGQGPQFIFQYYREEENGRGNFPPRFSGLQFPNYSSELNVNALELDDSALYLCASSFNYEQYFGPGTRLTVT.

This clone showed up just once. The V call is TRBV5-6, the J call TRBJ2-7; perhaps TRBD1 as D (5 bases). Trimming took off 1 base at V and 2 bases at J, with 7 bases between the two ends. CDR3 length: 13 amino acids. CDR1 is SGHDT and CDR2 is YYEEEE in the germline V gene. The CDR3 region is CASSLQGTYEQYF. CDR3 DNA sequence: TGTGCCAGCAGCTTGCAGGGTACCTACGAGCAGTACTTC.